The 4 T cell receptor beta chains below come from one sample, sequenced in a study of T cell responses to AZD1222 COVID-19 vaccine. Assay used: immunoSEQ multiplex PCR; TCRdb lists only in-frame clones, some missing. Of about 84,000 clones in the sample, about 89% are singletons; the top ten hold 11%. Sequenced material: peripheral blood, taken 28 days after the second AZD1222 dose. These receptors came from an adult who received the AZD1222 COVID-19 vaccine.

This CDR3 is CASSPGLAGAGGELFF. The DNA of the CDR3 is TGCGCCAGCAGCCCCGGACTAGCGGGGGCCGGCGGGGAGCTGTTTTTT. The chain carries TRBV5-1 and TRBJ2-2; 13 nucleotides align to TRBD2. The CDR3 is made up of 16 amino acids. Germline V lookup: CDR1 SGHRS, CDR2 YFSETQ. Losses at the gene ends were 4 bases for V and 7 bases for J; bases not matched to a gene: 7.

The chain combines TRBV12-3 or TRBV12-4 with TRBJ1-1; D gene unclear. The CDR3 has 13 residues. V was trimmed by 6 bases and J by 3 bases, leaving 11 bases between them. CDR3 sequence: CASSQIPYTEAFF. The CDR3 DNA follows: TGTGCCAGCAGCCAAATCCCTTACACTGAAGCTTTCTTT.

The CDR3 protein is CASSHDLYNEQFF. CDR3 bases: TGTGCCAGCAGCCACGACCTCTACAATGAGCAGTTCTTC. The J gene is TRBJ2-1, the V gene TRBV9; D gene ambiguous. Deletions cut 4 bases from V and 3 bases from J, with 8 bases between. This CDR3 is built from 13 residues. Germline V CDR1 and CDR2: SGDLS, YYNGEE.

This clone has only one observation. V and J are TRBV5-8 and TRBJ1-1; 8 bases agree with TRBD1. V shed 3 bases, J shed 5 bases, and the junction held 6 bases outside the gene matches. The CDR3 runs 14 residues. The germline gives CDR1 SGHTS, CDR2 YDEGEE. CDR3 protein: CASSWGTGQTEAFF. CDR3 DNA sequence: TGTGCCAGCAGCTGGGGGACAGGACAGACTGAAGCTTTCTTT.